This T cell receptor beta chain was sequenced for a study of blood T cell repertoires in COVID-19. Followed longitudinally, the Seattle patients had been enrolled during active infection. Under the authors' procedure: Estimates of nucleated cell counts were drawn from the amplification of reference gene primers. Data came from immunoSEQ multiplex PCR; TCRdb stores just in-frame clones and leaves some out. From that table come the V and J calls and clone size; the DNA was used to work out D and trimming. The sample lists about 62,000 clones; 85% to 90% were seen once. In germline, CDR1 is MNHEY, CDR2 SVGAGI. The CDR3 runs to 15 residues. V was pared by 2 bases and J by 2 bases, with 3 bases of the junction left unmatched.

The sequence was obtained from a woman in her sixties or seventies with COVID-19, enrolled during active disease. V is TRBV6-5 and J is TRBJ1-5; 7 bases map to TRBD1. Sequencing was performed on peripheral blood. The CDR3 DNA reads as TGTGCCAGCAGTTACGCTGGACAGGGCAATCAGCCCCAGCATTTT. Translating gives CASSYAGQGNQPQHF.